The rows below give T cell receptor beta chains drawn from one sample of a study of Ad26.COV2.S vaccination and SARS-CoV-2 variants. Some clones are missing from TCRdb's copy, which holds only in-frame ones; the method was immunoSEQ multiplex PCR. This table holds just over 350,000 clones, about 91% found once. This material consisted of peripheral blood, taken after recovery from COVID-19. The receptors shown here come from a human donor who had recovered from COVID-19. Each CDR3 is given with its conserved first and last residue. The D gene is left open where the match is weak. Clone size appears in some rows only: once, few, many, or a class for an expanded clone.

size	V	D	J	DNA	CDR3
.	TRBV4-3	TRBD1	TRBJ1-2	TGCGCCAGCAGCCAAGACCCCGACAGGGGCAGTGGCTACACCTTC	CASSQDPDRGSGYTF
once	TRBV2	.	TRBJ1-5	TGTGCCAGCAGGTGGGGGGTCCGGCAGCCCCAGCATTTT	CASRWGVRQPQHF
.	TRBV5-1	.	TRBJ1-2	TGCGCCAGCAGCCCAGACCGAGGCGGGGGCTATGGCTACACCTTC	CASSPDRGGGYGYTF
.	TRBV29-1	.	TRBJ1-2	TGCAGCGTTGGGTTTTTTCCAGTCCGGGGCAGGGACTATGGCTACACCTTC	CSVGFFPVRGRDYGYTF
once	TRBV7-2	.	TRBJ2-7	TGTGCCAGCAGCTTAAGGGGTGGGAGCTCCTACGAGCAGTACTTC	CASSLRGGSSYEQYF
.	TRBV20-1	.	TRBJ1-2	TGCAGTGCTGCGACAGGCCATGGCTACACCTTC	CSAATGHGYTF
once	TRBV29-1	TRBD1	TRBJ1-4	TGCAGCGTTGTCGGTACAGGGGGCATTGAAAAACTGTTTTTT	CSVVGTGGIEKLFF
.	TRBV11-2	.	TRBJ2-2	TGTGCCAGCAGCTTAGTGGTGTCCGGGGAGCTGTTTTTT	CASSLVVSGELFF
once	TRBV27	TRBD2	TRBJ2-3	TGTGCCAGCAGTCTGACCGGGGGGGCCCCAGATACGCAGTATTTT	CASSLTGGAPDTQYF
once	TRBV4-1	.	TRBJ1-4	TGCGCCAGCAGCCAAGAATCGCCTATTCGGGAAAAACTGTTTTTT	CASSQESPIREKLFF
.	TRBV19	.	TRBJ1-1	TGTGCCAGTCTCGCACCCCCGAACACTGAAGCTTTCTTT	CASLAPPNTEAFF
.	TRBV6-2/TRBV6-3	.	TRBJ2-7	TGTGCCAGCAGTTACCCGGGACTTTCCTACGAGCAGTACTTC	CASSYPGLSYEQYF
.	TRBV10-2	TRBD1	TRBJ1-2	TGCGCCAGCAGTGATGGGGGACAGGGGCACTATGGCTACACCTTC	CASSDGGQGHYGYTF
once	TRBV20-1	.	TRBJ1-2	TGCAGTGCTCAGGGCTCCTATGGCTACACCTTC	CSAQGSYGYTF
.	TRBV6-2/TRBV6-3	.	TRBJ2-7	TGTGCCAGCAGCACGGACTGGGGCTACGAGCAGTACTTC	CASSTDWGYEQYF
.	TRBV5-5	.	TRBJ1-5	TGTGCCAGCAGCTTGGGGGGAGGCAAGCCCCAGCATTTT	CASSLGGGKPQHF
once	TRBV18	.	TRBJ1-5	TGTGCCAGCTCACCATCCGAGGGAAATCAGCCCCAGCATTTT	CASSPSEGNQPQHF
.	TRBV18	.	TRBJ1-5	TGTGCCAGCTCACCACCGGGTATCAATCAGCCCCAGCATTTT	CASSPPGINQPQHF
.	TRBV3-1/TRBV3-2	.	TRBJ1-4	TGTGCCAGCAGCCATCCCAGGGAGGGGGTTCTAGGTAACGTCGAAAAACTGTTTTTT	CASSHPREGVLGNVEKLFF
many	TRBV10-2	.	TRBJ1-4	TGCGCCAGCAGCATACAGGGAAGAAATGAAAAACTGTTTTTT	CASSIQGRNEKLFF
.	TRBV16	.	TRBJ2-1	TGTGCCAGCAGCCAAGACGGGAGCTCCTACAATGAGCAGTTCTTC	CASSQDGSSYNEQFF
.	TRBV7-6	TRBD2	TRBJ2-7	TGTGCCAGCAGCCCTAGCGGGGGCTATGCCGTTGAGCAGTACTTC	CASSPSGGYAVEQYF
.	TRBV27	.	TRBJ1-2	TGTGCCAGCAAACCTTCGGGACGGAACTATGGCTACACCTTC	CASKPSGRNYGYTF
.	TRBV12-3/TRBV12-4	.	TRBJ1-2	TGTGCCAGCAGTTTTTCGGGTGGCTACACCTTC	CASSFSGGYTF
.	TRBV12-5	.	TRBJ1-3	TGTGCTAGTGGTTTGGAGCCCGTCCAGGGAAACACCATATATTTT	CASGLEPVQGNTIYF
.	TRBV9	.	TRBJ2-5	TGTGCCAGCAGCACCCGGACCGGGTACCAAGAGACCCAGTACTTC	CASSTRTGYQETQYF
.	TRBV21-1	.	TRBJ1-1	TGTGCCAGCAGCCCCCGACGGGGCAGTTGGACTGAAGCTTTCTTT	CASSPRRGSWTEAFF
once	TRBV2	.	TRBJ2-7	TGTGCCAGCAGTGCGGGGAACCTCTACGAGCAGTACTTC	CASSAGNLYEQYF
.	TRBV5-1	TRBD2	TRBJ2-3	TGCGCCAGCAGCTTTCCTAGCGGGGGGTTAGATACGCAGTATTTT	CASSFPSGGLDTQYF
once	TRBV6-5	.	TRBJ2-3	TGTGCCAGCAGTTACTTTACTTGGGGGGCCGCAGATACGCAGTATTTT	CASSYFTWGAADTQYF
.	TRBV18	.	TRBJ2-1	TGTGCCAGCTCACCACCAATGGGGGATGAGCAGTTCTTC	CASSPPMGDEQFF
.	TRBV11-2	TRBD2	TRBJ2-7	TGTGCCAGCAGCTCCCGGGGACTAGCGGCCTTATACGAGCAGTACTTC	CASSSRGLAALYEQYF
once	TRBV14	.	TRBJ1-2	TGTGCCAGCAGCCAAGGTGGGCCGAGACGCGGCTACACCTTC	CASSQGGPRRGYTF
.	TRBV10-2	.	TRBJ1-3	TGCGCCAGCGCCCCGCCCAGGTCTGGAAACACCATATATTTT	CASAPPRSGNTIYF
.	TRBV12-3/TRBV12-4	.	TRBJ1-2	TGTGCCAGCACCCAAGACACTCCGGCCTACACCTTC	CASTQDTPAYTF
.	TRBV15	.	TRBJ1-1	TGTGCCACCAGCCTCGCAGGCAGCCTGAACACTGAAGCTTTCTTT	CATSLAGSLNTEAFF
.	TRBV6-5	TRBD2	TRBJ2-3	TGTGCCAGCAGTACTAGCGGGGGCACAGATACGCAGTATTTT	CASSTSGGTDTQYF
once	TRBV19	.	TRBJ1-6	TGTGCCAGTAGTATCCCAAGAGGGGGAGATTCACCCCTCCACTTT	CASSIPRGGDSPLHF
.	TRBV6-6	TRBD1	TRBJ2-7	TGTGCCAGCAGCCATTTCGGACAGGGGGGGTACGAGCAGTACTTC	CASSHFGQGGYEQYF
.	TRBV6-6	.	TRBJ2-1	TGTGCCAGCGGGCCTAGATTCTCCTACAATGAGCAGTTCTTC	CASGPRFSYNEQFF
.	TRBV11-2	.	TRBJ2-7	TGTGCCAGCAGCTTAACGACAGGCCCTGAATACGAGCAGTACTTC	CASSLTTGPEYEQYF
.	TRBV6-2/TRBV6-3	.	TRBJ1-2	TGTGCCAGCAGTTACTTCGCAGCCAAGGGTTATGGCTACACCTTC	CASSYFAAKGYGYTF
.	TRBV5-6	.	TRBJ2-5	TGTGCCAGCAGCTCCCAGTTGAGTGAGACCCAGTACTTC	CASSSQLSETQYF
.	TRBV19	TRBD1	TRBJ2-5	TGTGCCAGTAGAAAAGACCGGACAGGGCTGGAGACCCAGTACTTC	CASRKDRTGLETQYF
.	TRBV3-1/TRBV3-2	.	TRBJ1-2	TGTGCCAGCAGCATACGGACTGGGAACTATGGCTACACCTTC	CASSIRTGNYGYTF
.	TRBV29-1	.	TRBJ1-3	TGCAGCGTCGGCGGGGTTGGGGCTGGAAACACCATATATTTT	CSVGGVGAGNTIYF
.	TRBV27	TRBD1	TRBJ2-7	TGTGCCAGCAGTTTGCATCGGACAGGGGGCTACGAGCAGTACTTC	CASSLHRTGGYEQYF
.	TRBV6-5	TRBD2	TRBJ2-3	TGTGCCAGCAGGCCGGGACTAGCGGGGCCAGATACGCAGTATTTT	CASRPGLAGPDTQYF
.	TRBV24-1	.	TRBJ2-5	TGTGCCACCAGTGACCCTAGAGAGACCCAGTACTTC	CATSDPRETQYF
.	TRBV20-1	TRBD2	TRBJ2-1	TGCAGTGCTAGTCGGGGGGACTACAATGAGCAGTTCTTC	CSASRGDYNEQFF
once	TRBV5-4	.	TRBJ2-3	TGTGCCAGCAGCCCCTCCCGTATCACAGATACGCAGTATTTT	CASSPSRITDTQYF
.	TRBV5-4	TRBD1	TRBJ1-2	TGTGCCAGCAGCCGAGGACAGGGAGGCAGTAGCTATGGCTACACCTTC	CASSRGQGGSSYGYTF
.	TRBV19	TRBD1	TRBJ2-7	TGTGCCAGTAGTATATTGGACAGGGGTATCTACGAGCAGTACTTC	CASSILDRGIYEQYF
.	TRBV3-1/TRBV3-2	.	TRBJ1-1	TGTGCCAGCAGCCAGCAGGGGACTAGGGTGGCTTTCTTT	CASSQQGTRVAFF
.	TRBV7-2	TRBD2	TRBJ2-1	TGTGCCAGCAGCCCCCTCCCGACTAGCAGTGAGCAGTTCTTC	CASSPLPTSSEQFF